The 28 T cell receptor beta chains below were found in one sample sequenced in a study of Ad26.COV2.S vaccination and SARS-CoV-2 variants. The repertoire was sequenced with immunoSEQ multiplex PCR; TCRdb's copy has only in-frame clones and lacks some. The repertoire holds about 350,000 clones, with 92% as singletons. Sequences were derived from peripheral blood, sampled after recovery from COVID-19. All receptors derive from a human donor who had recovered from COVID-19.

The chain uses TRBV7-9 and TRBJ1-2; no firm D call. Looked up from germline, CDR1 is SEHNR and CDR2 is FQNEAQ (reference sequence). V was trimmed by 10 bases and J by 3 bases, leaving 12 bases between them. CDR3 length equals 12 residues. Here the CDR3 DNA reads TGTGCCACCCCCCAGACGGACTATGGCTACACCTTC. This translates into CATPQTDYGYTF.

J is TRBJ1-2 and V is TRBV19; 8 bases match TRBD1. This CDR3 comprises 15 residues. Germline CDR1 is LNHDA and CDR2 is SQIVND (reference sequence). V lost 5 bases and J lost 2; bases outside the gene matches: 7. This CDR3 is CASSPNGQGNYGYTF. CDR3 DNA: TGTGCCAGTAGTCCGAATGGACAGGGAAACTATGGCTACACCTTC. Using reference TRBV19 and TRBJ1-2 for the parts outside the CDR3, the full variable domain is DGGITQSPKYLFRKEGQNVTLSCEQNLNHDAMYWYRQDPGQGLRLIYYSQIVNDFQKGDIAEGYSVSREKKESFPLTVTSAQKNPTAFYLCASSPNGQGNYGYTFGSGTRLTVV.

The CDR3 protein is CASSPGDQGPNQPQHF. CDR3 nucleotides: TGCGCCAGCAGCCCCGGGGACCAGGGACCCAATCAGCCCCAGCATTTT. The rearrangement links TRBV4-1 to TRBJ1-5; D may be TRBD1 (5 bases). This CDR3 spans 16 amino acids. In germline, CDR1 is MGHRA, CDR2 YSYEKL. The V gene lost 4 bases and the J gene lost 3 bases, with 16 bases spanning the gap.

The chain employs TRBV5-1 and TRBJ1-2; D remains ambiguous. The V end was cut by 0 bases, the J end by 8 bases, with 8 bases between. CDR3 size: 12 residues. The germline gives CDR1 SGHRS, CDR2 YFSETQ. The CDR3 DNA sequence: TGCGCCAGCAGCTTGGGGGTGGAGGGCTACACCTTC. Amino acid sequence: CASSLGVEGYTF.

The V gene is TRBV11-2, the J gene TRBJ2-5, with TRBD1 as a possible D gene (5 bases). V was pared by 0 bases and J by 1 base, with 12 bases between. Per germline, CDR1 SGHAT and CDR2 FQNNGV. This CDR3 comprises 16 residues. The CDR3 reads CASSLESTGSQETQYF. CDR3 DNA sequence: TGTGCCAGCAGCTTAGAAAGCACAGGCTCCCAAGAGACCCAGTACTTC.

The CDR3 bases are TGTGCCAGTAGTATAGGGGGTCTTACTGAAGCTTTCTTT. Protein: CASSIGGLTEAFF. The V and J genes are TRBV19 and TRBJ1-1; D remains ambiguous. In germline, CDR1 is LNHDA, CDR2 SQIVND (reference sequence). V lost 1 base and J 5 bases, leaving 8 bases between the germline ends. The CDR3 runs to 13 residues.

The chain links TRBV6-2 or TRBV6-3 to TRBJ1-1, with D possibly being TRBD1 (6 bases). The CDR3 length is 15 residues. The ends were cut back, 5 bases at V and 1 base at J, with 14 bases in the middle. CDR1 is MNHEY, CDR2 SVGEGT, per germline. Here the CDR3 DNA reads TGTGCCAGCAGTCCCCACGGACAGACGAACACTGAAGCTTTCTTT. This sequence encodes CASSPHGQTNTEAFF.

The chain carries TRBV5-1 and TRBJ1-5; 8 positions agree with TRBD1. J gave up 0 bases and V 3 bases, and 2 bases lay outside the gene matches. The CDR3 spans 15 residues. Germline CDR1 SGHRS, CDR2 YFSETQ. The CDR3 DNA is TGCGCCAGCAGCTCCGGACAGGGTAGCAATCAGCCCCAGCATTTT. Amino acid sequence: CASSSGQGSNQPQHF.

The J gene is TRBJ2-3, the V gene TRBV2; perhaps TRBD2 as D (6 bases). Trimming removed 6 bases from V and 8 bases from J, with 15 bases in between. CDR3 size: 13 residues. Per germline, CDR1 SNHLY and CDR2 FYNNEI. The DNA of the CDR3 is TGTGCCAGCAGGGGACTCGGGCCGGGTACGCAGTATTTT. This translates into CASRGLGPGTQYF. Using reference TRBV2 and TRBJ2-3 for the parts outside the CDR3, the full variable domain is EPEVTQTPSHQVTQMGQEVILRCVPISNHLYFYWYRQILGQKVEFLVSFYNNEISEKSEIFDDQFSVERPDGSNFTLKIRSTKLEDSAMYFCASRGLGPGTQYFGPGTRLTVL.

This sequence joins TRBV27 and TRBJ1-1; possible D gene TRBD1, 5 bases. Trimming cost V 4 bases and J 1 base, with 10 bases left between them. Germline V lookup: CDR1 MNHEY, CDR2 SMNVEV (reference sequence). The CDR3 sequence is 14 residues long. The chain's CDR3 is CASSSIGANTEAFF. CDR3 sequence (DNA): TGTGCCAGCAGTTCCATTGGGGCGAACACTGAAGCTTTCTTT.

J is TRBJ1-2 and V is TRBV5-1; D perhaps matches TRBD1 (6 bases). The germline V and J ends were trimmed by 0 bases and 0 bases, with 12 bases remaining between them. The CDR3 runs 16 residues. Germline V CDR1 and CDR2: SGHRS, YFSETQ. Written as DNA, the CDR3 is TGCGCCAGCAGCTTGGGGTCCGGACAGTCTAACTATGGCTACACCTTC. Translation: CASSLGSGQSNYGYTF.

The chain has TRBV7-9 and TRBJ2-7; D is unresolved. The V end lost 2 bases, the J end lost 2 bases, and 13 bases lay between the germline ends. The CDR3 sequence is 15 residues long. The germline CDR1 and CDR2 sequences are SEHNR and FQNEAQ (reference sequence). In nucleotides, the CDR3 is TGTGCCAGCAGCTTACCCGCCAGGCCCCCCTACGAGCAGTACTTC. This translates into CASSLPARPPYEQYF.

Here the CDR3 reads CASSLSTYRNTEAFF. CDR3 bases: TGTGCCAGCAGCCTCTCCACCTACAGGAACACTGAAGCTTTCTTT. The chain combines TRBV13 with TRBJ1-1; no clear D gene. V lost 5 bases to trimming and J lost 1 base, with 14 bases between them. Germline V gene data show CDR1 as PRHDT and CDR2 as FYEKMQ (reference sequence). CDR3 length equals 15 residues.

The CDR3 protein is CAIREIDRISNNEQFF. CDR3 DNA: TGTGCCATCAGAGAGATAGACAGGATTTCGAACAATGAGCAGTTCTTC. This rearrangement joins TRBV10-3 to TRBJ2-1; tentative D call: TRBD1 (6 bases). Germline loops: CDR1 ENHRY, CDR2 SYGVKD. The V and J ends lost 6 bases and 5 bases respectively, with 20 bases between them. There are 16 residues in the CDR3.

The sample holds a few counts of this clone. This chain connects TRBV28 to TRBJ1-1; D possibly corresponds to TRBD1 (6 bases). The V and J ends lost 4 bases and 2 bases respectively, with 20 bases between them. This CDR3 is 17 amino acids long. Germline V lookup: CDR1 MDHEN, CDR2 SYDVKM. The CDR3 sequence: CASSSPGAVYTNTEAFF. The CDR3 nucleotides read TGTGCCAGCAGTTCCCCAGGGGCCGTTTATACAAACACTGAAGCTTTCTTT.

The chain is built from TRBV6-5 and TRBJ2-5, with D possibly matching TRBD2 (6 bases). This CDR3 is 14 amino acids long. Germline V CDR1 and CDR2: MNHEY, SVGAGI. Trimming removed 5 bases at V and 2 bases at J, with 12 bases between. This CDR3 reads CASSPGLVQETQYF. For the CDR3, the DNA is TGTGCCAGCAGTCCGGGACTGGTACAAGAGACCCAGTACTTC.

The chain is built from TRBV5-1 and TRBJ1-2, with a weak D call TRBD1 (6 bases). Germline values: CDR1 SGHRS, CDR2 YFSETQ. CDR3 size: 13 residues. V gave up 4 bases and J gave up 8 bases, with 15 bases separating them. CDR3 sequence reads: CASSPRQVGGYTF. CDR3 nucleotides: TGCGCCAGCAGCCCCCGACAGGTAGGAGGCTACACCTTC.

As DNA, the CDR3 is TGTGCCAGCAGTGAAGTCCGAGAGACCCAGTACTTC. This encodes CASSEVRETQYF. The rearrangement uses TRBV2 and TRBJ2-5, with D unclear. Looked up from germline, CDR1 is SNHLY and CDR2 is FYNNEI. The CDR3 covers 12 residues. Trimming removed 1 base at V and 4 bases at J, with 4 bases between.

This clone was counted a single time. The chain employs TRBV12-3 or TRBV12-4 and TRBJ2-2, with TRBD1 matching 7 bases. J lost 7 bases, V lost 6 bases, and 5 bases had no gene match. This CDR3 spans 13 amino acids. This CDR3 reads CASRQGGDGELFF. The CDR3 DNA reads TGTGCCAGCAGACAAGGGGGCGACGGGGAGCTGTTTTTT.

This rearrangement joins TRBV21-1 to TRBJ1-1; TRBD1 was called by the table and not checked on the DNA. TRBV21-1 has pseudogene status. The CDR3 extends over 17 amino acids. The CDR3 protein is CASSKGGDTTGRAEAFF. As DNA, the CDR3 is TGTGCCAGCAGCAAAGGAGGGGACACGACAGGGAGAGCTGAAGCTTTCTTT.

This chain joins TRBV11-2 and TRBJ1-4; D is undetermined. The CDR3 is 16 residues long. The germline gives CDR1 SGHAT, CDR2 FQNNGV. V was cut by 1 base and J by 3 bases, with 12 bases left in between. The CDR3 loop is CASSLGTDLANEKLFF. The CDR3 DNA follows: TGTGCCAGCAGCTTAGGGACCGATTTGGCTAATGAAAAACTGTTTTTT.

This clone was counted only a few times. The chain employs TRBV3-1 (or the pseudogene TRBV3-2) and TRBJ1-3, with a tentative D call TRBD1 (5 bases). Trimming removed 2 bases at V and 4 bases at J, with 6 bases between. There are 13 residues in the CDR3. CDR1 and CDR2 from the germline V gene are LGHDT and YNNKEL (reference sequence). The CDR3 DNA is TGTGCCAGCAGCCAAAGACAGGGAAACACCATATATTTT. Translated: CASSQRQGNTIYF.

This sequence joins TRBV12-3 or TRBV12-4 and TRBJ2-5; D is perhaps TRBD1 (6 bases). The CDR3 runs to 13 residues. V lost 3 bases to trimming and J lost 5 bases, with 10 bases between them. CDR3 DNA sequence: TGTGCCAGCAGTTTTCAGGGGCCGGAGACCCAGTACTTC. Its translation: CASSFQGPETQYF.

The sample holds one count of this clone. In nucleotides, the CDR3 is TGTGCCAGCAGCTTGAACCTTGGGCAGGGCCGTGAAAAACTGTTTTTT. It is translated as CASSLNLGQGREKLFF. The chain couples TRBV5-4 to TRBJ1-4, with a tentative D call TRBD1 (5 bases). Germline assignment: CDR1 SGHNT and CDR2 YYREEE (reference sequence). Trimming cost V 1 base and J 7 bases, with 17 bases left between them. This CDR3 contains 16 residues.

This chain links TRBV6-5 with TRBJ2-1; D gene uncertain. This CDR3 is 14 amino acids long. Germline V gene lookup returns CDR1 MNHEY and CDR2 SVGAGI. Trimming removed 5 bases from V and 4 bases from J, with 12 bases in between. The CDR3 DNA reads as TGTGCCAGCAGTAAGGGCAGGATTTACAATGAGCAGTTCTTC. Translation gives CASSKGRIYNEQFF.

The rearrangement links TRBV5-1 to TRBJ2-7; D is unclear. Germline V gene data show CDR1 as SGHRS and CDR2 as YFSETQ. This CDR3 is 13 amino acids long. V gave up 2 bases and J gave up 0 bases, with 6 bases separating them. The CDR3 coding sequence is TGCGCCAGCAGCTTTATCAGCTCCTACGAGCAGTACTTC. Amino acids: CASSFISSYEQYF. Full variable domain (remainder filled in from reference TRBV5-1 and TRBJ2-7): KAGVTQTPRYLIKTRGQQVTLSCSPISGHRSVSWYQQTPGQGLQFLFEYFSETQRNKGNFPGRFSGRQFSNSRSEMNVSTLELGDSALYLCASSFISSYEQYFGPGTRLTVT.

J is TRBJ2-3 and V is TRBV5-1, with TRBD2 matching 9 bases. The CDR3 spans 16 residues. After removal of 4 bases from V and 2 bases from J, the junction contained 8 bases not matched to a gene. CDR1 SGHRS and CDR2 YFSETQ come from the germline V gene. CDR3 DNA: TGCGCCAGCAGCCCCGGACTAGCGAGGTCCACAGATACGCAGTATTTT. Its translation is CASSPGLARSTDTQYF.

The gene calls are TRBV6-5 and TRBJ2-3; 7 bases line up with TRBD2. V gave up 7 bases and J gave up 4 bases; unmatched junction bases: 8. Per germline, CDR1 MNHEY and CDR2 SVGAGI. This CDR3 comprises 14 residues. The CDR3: CASTLAGSSDTQYF. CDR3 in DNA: TGTGCCAGCACCTTAGCGGGTAGTTCAGATACGCAGTATTTT.